The 21 T cell receptor beta chains in this list originate from one sample, sequenced in a study of OX40 agonist ivuxolimab in advanced cancers. This table comes from immunoSEQ multiplex PCR, and its TCRdb copy is limited to in-frame clones, with some not included. The table records about 19,000 clones, around 80% of them present only once. Source: CD4+ or CD8+ T cells sorted from blood, taken in a trial of the OX40 agonist ivuxolimab. These receptors were obtained from an adult with an advanced solid tumor such as melanoma, head and neck, liver or kidney cancer.

V gene TRBV20-1 combines with J gene TRBJ1-2, with D possibly being TRBD1 (5 bases). Germline-derived CDR1 and CDR2 are DFQATT and SNEGSKA (reference sequence). CDR3 length: 11 residues. CDR3 residues: CRMTEARGYTF. For the CDR3, the DNA is TGCAGGATGACAGAGGCTCGAGGCTACACCTTC.

J is TRBJ2-7 and V is TRBV19, with D perhaps matching TRBD2 (7 bases). Germline assignment: CDR1 LNHDA and CDR2 SQIVND (reference sequence). The ends were cut back, 3 bases at V and 2 bases at J, with 14 bases in the middle. CDR3 length: 15 residues. The DNA for the CDR3 is TGTGCCAGTAGTATCCAGGGGCGGGGGACCTACGAGCAGTACTTC. Amino acids: CASSIQGRGTYEQYF.

V and J are TRBV6-5 and TRBJ2-1; the D gene is possibly TRBD2 (6 bases). V was pared by 6 bases and J by 2 bases, with 14 bases between. The V gene's germline CDR1 is MNHEY and CDR2 SVGAGI. CDR3 length: 15 residues. The CDR3, as DNA: TGTGCCAGCAGCCTCGGGAGCAACCCCTACAATGAGCAGTTCTTC. Translated: CASSLGSNPYNEQFF.

V usage is TRBV27 and J usage is TRBJ1-5; possibly TRBD1 for D (5 bases). Trimming removed 5 bases at V and 3 bases at J, with 8 bases between. CDR1 and CDR2 (germline): MNHEY, SMNVEV (reference sequence). The CDR3 loop spans 13 amino acids. CDR3 coding DNA: TGTGCCAGCAGTCAGGGTCTCAATCAGCCCCAGCATTTT. This codes for CASSQGLNQPQHF.

The rearrangement links TRBV19 to TRBJ1-2; maybe TRBD1 (6 bases). Germline lookup yields CDR1 LNHDA and CDR2 SQIVND (reference sequence). The ends were cut back, 6 bases at V and 5 bases at J, with 13 bases in the middle. This CDR3 is built from 13 residues. CDR3 coding DNA: TGTGCCAGTAGGGGTGGGACAACATATGGCTACACCTTC. It yields the protein CASRGGTTYGYTF.

As DNA, the CDR3 is TGTGCCAGCAGCTTGGAGAGGGACAGGGGTCGGGAGACCCAGTACTTC. It is translated as CASSLERDRGRETQYF. The chain is built from TRBV13 and TRBJ2-5; 10 nucleotides match TRBD1. After removal of 3 bases from V and 5 bases from J, the junction contained 9 bases not matched to a gene. CDR1 is PRHDT, CDR2 FYEKMQ, per germline (reference sequence). CDR3 size: 16 residues.

This clone was picked up one time. This sequence joins TRBV28 and TRBJ2-3; D unresolved. Per germline, CDR1 MDHEN and CDR2 SYDVKM. Trimming left V 2 bases short and J 8 bases short, with 8 bases between. This CDR3 comprises 12 residues. CDR3 sequence reads: CASSLAYRTQYF. The CDR3 DNA is TGTGCCAGCAGTTTAGCCTACCGTACGCAGTATTTT. Filled out from reference TRBV28 and TRBJ2-3, the complete variable domain reads DVKVTQSSRYLVKRTGEKVFLECVQDMDHENMFWYRQDPGLGLRLIYFSYDVKMKEKGDIPEGYSVSREKKERFSLILESASTNQTSMYLCASSLAYRTQYFGPGTRLTVL.

This chain connects TRBV7-6 to TRBJ2-1; D not resolved. The CDR3 length is 13 residues. Germline loops: CDR1 SGHVS, CDR2 FNYEAQ. V was clipped by 1 base and J by 8 bases, with 9 bases between them. CDR3 DNA sequence: TGTGCCAGCAGCTTAGGGACCTTCGATGAGCAGTTCTTC. The encoded protein is CASSLGTFDEQFF.

This clone has a single count. The chain carries TRBV4-1 and TRBJ2-1, with unresolved D. Germline values: CDR1 MGHRA, CDR2 YSYEKL. The CDR3 has 14 residues. V lost 0 bases, J lost 2 bases, and 5 bases lay in between. In DNA, the CDR3 is TGCGCCAGCAGCCAAGAAGGTCCCTACAATGAGCAGTTCTTC. This gives the protein CASSQEGPYNEQFF.

V usage is TRBV7-3 and J usage is TRBJ2-3; TRBD2 aligns across 7 bases. The CDR3 loop spans 14 amino acids. CDR1 and CDR2 from the germline V gene are SGHTA and FQGTGA. The V segment lost 6 bases and the J segment 3 bases; nucleotides outside the gene matches: 6. CDR3 DNA sequence: TGTGCCAGCAGTGAGTTGGGGGGGACAGATACGCAGTATTTT. This sequence encodes CASSELGGTDTQYF.

The V gene is TRBV9, the J gene TRBJ1-2; D call uncertain. There are 14 residues in the CDR3. Germline CDR1 is SGDLS and CDR2 is YYNGEE. V dropped 5 bases and J dropped 6 bases, with 17 bases sitting between them. CDR3: CASSAVGGWDGYTF. The CDR3 coding sequence is TGTGCCAGCAGTGCGGTTGGAGGGTGGGATGGCTACACCTTC.

The chain is built from TRBV9 and TRBJ2-2; 7 nucleotides align to TRBD2. V trimming: 4 bases; J trimming: 1 base; junction bases outside the gene matches: 7. Germline V gene data show CDR1 as SGDLS and CDR2 as YYNGEE. There are 16 residues in the CDR3. The CDR3 DNA follows: TGTGCCAGCAGCACCACCGCGGGGGAGAACACCGGGGAGCTGTTTTTT. Its protein is CASSTTAGENTGELFF.

This clone appeared a few times. The chain links TRBV7-2 to TRBJ2-1, with 9 bases aligning to TRBD1. This CDR3 comprises 17 residues. After removal of 3 bases from V and 2 bases from J, the junction contained 8 bases not matched to a gene. Germline values: CDR1 SGHTA, CDR2 FQGNSA. The CDR3 sequence is CASSFYGTGPTYNEQFF. Here the CDR3 DNA reads TGTGCCAGCAGCTTCTACGGGACAGGGCCTACCTACAATGAGCAGTTCTTC.

The gene calls are TRBV19 and TRBJ2-7, with D maybe TRBD2 (5 bases). Germline V lookup: CDR1 LNHDA, CDR2 SQIVND (reference sequence). V was shortened by 7 bases and J by 1 base, with 14 bases between the two germline ends. The CDR3 extends over 14 amino acids. The CDR3 nucleotides are TGTGCCAGTACCCCGGGGTCGGGTTCCTACGAGCAGTACTTC. This encodes CASTPGSGSYEQYF.

This rearrangement joins TRBV6-5 to TRBJ1-2; no clear D gene. Per germline, CDR1 MNHEY and CDR2 SVGAGI. The CDR3 is 13 residues long. V gave up 3 bases and J gave up 3 bases, with 8 bases separating them. CDR3 sequence: CASSYEAYYGYTF. DNA of the CDR3: TGTGCCAGCAGTTATGAAGCCTACTATGGCTACACCTTC.

By share, this clone ranks as medium-sized. The chain employs TRBV18 and TRBJ2-5; 10 positions match TRBD2. V shed 5 bases, J shed 4 bases, and the junction held 13 bases outside the gene matches. CDR3 length: 17 amino acids. CDR1 is KGHSH, CDR2 LQKENI, per germline. The CDR3 coding sequence is TGTGCCAGCTCATCCTCAAGCGGGGGGGCCCAAGGAGAGACCCAGTACTTC. It yields the protein CASSSSSGGAQGETQYF.

CDR3 sequence: CASSYLGQGGETQYF. The DNA of the CDR3 is TGTGCCAGCAGTTACCTCGGACAGGGGGGAGAGACCCAGTACTTC. The V and J genes are TRBV6-5 and TRBJ2-5, with 10 nucleotides matching TRBD1. The CDR3 spans 15 residues. V lost 2 bases to trimming and J lost 4 bases; unmatched junction nucleotides: 4. Germline CDR1 MNHEY, CDR2 SVGAGI.

The chain joins TRBV21-1 to TRBJ2-4; the table's D call, TRBD1, was not checked against the DNA. TRBV21-1 is reported as a pseudogene. The CDR3 spans 18 residues. In nucleotides, the CDR3 is TGTGCCAGCAGCAAATTCCCGGGACAGGGGGGAGGGATGAACATTCAGTACTTC. It encodes CASSKFPGQGGGMNIQYF.

The gene calls are TRBV11-2 and TRBJ1-2; D uncertain. CDR1 is SGHAT, CDR2 FQNNGV, per germline. The CDR3 covers 15 residues. Trimming shortened V by 4 bases and J by 4 bases, and 16 bases separated the two germline ends. CDR3 loop: CASSSSGPTLYGYTF. The CDR3 DNA reads TGTGCCAGCAGCTCCTCCGGACCTACGCTCTATGGCTACACCTTC.

This chain connects TRBV6-6 to TRBJ2-7; tentative D call: TRBD2 (5 bases). V was trimmed by 4 bases and J by 4 bases, leaving 11 bases between them. This CDR3 is 13 amino acids long. CDR1 is MNHNY and CDR2 is SVGAGI in the germline V gene (reference sequence). The CDR3 nucleotides are TGTGCCAGCAGTTCGAGCGCGGGTTACGAGCAGTACTTC. This translates into CASSSSAGYEQYF.

The chain recombines TRBV27 with TRBJ2-5; unclear D gene. V lost 2 bases, J lost 3 bases, and 13 bases lay in between. Germline CDR1 and CDR2: MNHEY and SMNVEV (reference sequence). This CDR3 contains 15 residues. CDR3 sequence (DNA): TGTGCCAGCAGTTTAGGTTGGTCGGACGAAGAGACCCAGTACTTC. This gives the protein CASSLGWSDEETQYF.